This T cell receptor beta chain stems from a study of blood T cell repertoires in COVID-19 (dated by TCRdb to 2018 to 2020). About the full investigation: The collaborator samples originated in the United States, Italy and Spain and spanned the acute and convalescent phases of COVID-19. The prospective study material was composed of cDNA or gDNA derived from T cells, B-cell-depleted T cells, or PBMCs. The dataset comprised deeply sampled blood TCRbeta repertoires from subjects exposed to, actively infected with, or recovered from COVID-19. The repertoires were made available in a free public database intended to serve as a resource for research on the immune response to SARS-CoV-2. The samples were drawn from the first 160 participants of the ongoing ImmuneRACE study and from 1,254 subjects provided by 6 global collaborators. Sample metadata almost always included a de-identified subject ID, COVID-19 status, age in years and sex. Where available, HLA class I and class II types were taken from metadata supplied by the sample provider and were not determined by assay-based typing.

About this clone: Its binding antigen is unknown. Qualities for individual bases were not recorded, and no much larger clone is one base off.

The collaborating institutions used their own protocols to collect whole blood in K2EDTA tubes. For TCRbeta analysis, collaborators shipped samples in one of three forms: frozen whole blood, isolated PBMCs, or DNA extracted from either of those sample types. Taken from the germline V gene, the CDR1 and CDR2 loops are LGHNA and YNFKEQ. From cysteine to phenylalanine, the CDR3 is 17 amino acids long. Only the CDR3 DNA stays, 51 bases, in frame from base 1. Unmatched junction bases come to 11, with V trimmed by 5 bases and J by 4 bases. Here is what the overall study found, with its caveats: How much clinical and demographic metadata was included differed by source and by participant, and the metadata was provided uncurated.

TCRbeta CDR3 regions were amplified from genomic DNA by means of the immunoSEQ Assay, a bias-controlled multiplex PCR. As for the authors' bioinformatics: The number of nucleated cells in each sample was estimated from the amplification of reference gene primers within the assay. To quantify the absolute abundance of each unique TCRbeta CDR3 rearrangement, sequence reads were collapsed and filtered. For each sample, productive Simpson clonality was calculated as the square root of Simpson's diversity index over productive rearrangements. The source is immuneACCESS, and TCRdb retained only in-frame sequences with V and J called. Part of the clones is not carried over; for the studies checked, unresolved V genes explain less than half of this, and the remainder is unexplained. That table furnishes V, J and clone size, whereas the DNA furnished D and trimming. The table for this sample lists under 300,000 clones; around 86% of them were counted only once. The top ten clones comprise approximately 2% of the sample.

This chain is built from TRBV4-2 and TRBJ1-6, and 7 junction bases match TRBD1. The sample comprised peripheral blood. This receptor was identified in a man in his forties or fifties with acute or convalescent COVID-19. CDR3 sequence: CASSTHVTGDYNSPLHF. The nucleotides read TGTGCCAGCAGCACTCATGTAACAGGGGATTATAATTCACCCCTCCACTTT.